This T cell receptor (beta chain) was recorded in a study of CD8 T cells in ankylosing spondylitis (TCRdb year 2017). Regarding the study in general: To find TCR variants linked to disease, the study profiled T cell receptor beta repertoires in ankylosing spondylitis patients and healthy donors. The full study cohort comprised about 24 ankylosing spondylitis patients and around 100 healthy donors. Peripheral blood samples were taken, and synovial fluid was additionally collected from ankylosing spondylitis patients. Results the study describes overall, beyond this receptor: Some of the motif variants had been reported before in the synovial fluid and blood of reactive arthritis patients, a finding that suggests common disease-initiation mechanisms. A TCR beta motif of roughly 8 highly homologous amino acid variants appeared characteristic of blood from ankylosing spondylitis patients. The disease-linked clones were reported as significantly enriched in matched synovial fluid samples from ankylosing spondylitis patients. The disease-linked clones had a CD8+ phenotype and were found at relatively low frequencies in peripheral blood.

This clonotype was seen more than once but under ten times. The antigen this receptor binds is unknown. No base-level quality is on record; no much larger clone is a single base apart. Sequenced on an Illumina HiSeq 2500. TCR beta libraries were prepared by quantitative 5'-RACE with molecular barcodes. For the original study's pipeline: To identify disease-linked TCR variants, a new computational method was used, one built on a probabilistic model of VDJ rearrangement. TCRdb's own reprocessing of the public reads used fastp at Q25 and MiXCR and kept productive beta chains. Duplicate CDR3 protein sequences are folded into a single record with the most common DNA and genes. In this record, the V and J calls reflect TCRdb's handling and not the investigators' own analysis. The sample table contains fewer than 500,000 distinct CDR3 sequences; only one count was recorded for 20% to 30% of them. Roughly 1% of the sample is in the top ten clones.

V and J are trimmed by 3 bases and 5 bases, and the gene matches miss 3 bases of the junction. Its CDR3 holds 13 amino acids, cysteine through phenylalanine. CDR3 DNA is the only sequence kept; it has 39 bases, read in frame from the first base. Looking up the germline V gene (reference sequence) yields CDR1 LGHDT and CDR2 YNNKEL. The sample taken for sequencing was blood, either unsorted or a sorted T cell fraction (not recorded which). The sequence is built from TRBV3-1 and TRBJ2-7; 8 junctional bases match TRBD1. The source is a male donor with ankylosing spondylitis. The sequence in DNA is TGTGCCAGCAGCCACGGACAGGGAAACGAGCAGTACTTC. Its protein is CASSHGQGNEQYF.